This entry lists 18 T cell receptor beta chains sequenced from one sample in a study of cytotoxic CD8 clonotypes in ibrutinib-treated CLL. Assay used: immunoSEQ multiplex PCR; TCRdb lists only in-frame clones, some missing. The sample yields roughly 160,000 clones, under 85% seen once. The specimen comprised PBMCs, sampled after 24 months of ibrutinib treatment. These receptors came from a human donor with chronic lymphocytic leukemia.

The chain is built from TRBV29-1 and TRBJ1-1; D is unclear. Per germline, CDR1 SQVTM and CDR2 ANQGSEA. This CDR3 is 12 amino acids long. V shed 7 bases and J shed 2 bases, with 11 bases lying between them. The CDR3 bases are TGCAGCGCGGCGGACGGTAACACTGAAGCTTTCTTT. It yields the protein CSAADGNTEAFF.

DNA of the CDR3: TGCGCCAGCAGCCACCCCCCCTATGGTCAGCCCCAGCATTTT. The encoded protein is CASSHPPYGQPQHF. This chain connects TRBV4-1 to TRBJ1-5, with D uncertain. The CDR3 spans 14 residues. V shed 3 bases and J shed 6 bases, with 12 bases lying between them. Germline V CDR1 and CDR2: MGHRA, YSYEKL.

The chain combines TRBV6-5 with TRBJ1-2; D unclear. The CDR3 extends over 13 amino acids. The germline CDR1 and CDR2 sequences are MNHEY and SVGAGI. With 2 bases removed from V and 4 bases from J, the gap between germline ends came to 8 bases. CDR3: CASSYGELYGYTF. The CDR3 bases are TGTGCCAGCAGTTACGGGGAACTCTATGGCTACACCTTC.

This chain links TRBV29-1 with TRBJ1-1; D possibly corresponds to TRBD1 (6 bases). Germline loops: CDR1 SQVTM, CDR2 ANQGSEA. Trimming left V 5 bases short and J 9 bases short, with 22 bases between. The CDR3 spans 14 residues. The CDR3 is CSVPGPRVTGKAFF. CDR3 DNA: TGCAGCGTTCCGGGCCCCCGGGTTACAGGGAAAGCTTTCTTT. The full variable domain, with the rest looked up from reference TRBV29-1 and TRBJ1-1, is SAVISQKPSRDICQRGTSLTIQCQVDSQVTMMFWYRQQPGQSLTLIATANQGSEATYESGFVIDKFPISRPNLTFSTLTVSNMSPEDSSIYLCSVPGPRVTGKAFFGQGTRLTVV.

The rearrangement joins TRBV2 to TRBJ2-3, with 7 bases aligning to TRBD1. The CDR3 covers 16 residues. CDR1 and CDR2 from the germline V gene are SNHLY and FYNNEI. V was clipped by 5 bases and J by 3 bases; unmatched bases: 11. The CDR3 coding sequence is TGTGCCAGCAGTATAGGACAGCCCAGGGGGACAGATACGCAGTATTTT. This encodes CASSIGQPRGTDTQYF.

This chain links TRBV13 with TRBJ2-4; tentative D call: TRBD2 (5 bases). Trimming pared 0 bases from V and 0 bases from J, leaving 6 bases between. The CDR3 consists of 15 residues. From germline, CDR1 is PRHDT and CDR2 FYEKMQ (reference sequence). The CDR3 here is CASSLGGVAKNIQYF. For the CDR3, the DNA is TGTGCCAGCAGCTTAGGCGGGGTAGCCAAAAACATTCAGTACTTC.

V usage is TRBV5-1 and J usage is TRBJ2-1, with a weak D call TRBD1 (6 bases). V lost 0 bases and J 0 bases, leaving 10 bases between the germline ends. The germline gives CDR1 SGHRS, CDR2 YFSETQ. This CDR3 spans 16 amino acids. This chain's CDR3 is CASSLEGHSSYNEQFF. DNA for the CDR3: TGCGCCAGCAGCTTGGAGGGACATAGCTCCTACAATGAGCAGTTCTTC.

The CDR3 reads CAWSRGTGLYEQYF. The CDR3 DNA reads TGTGCCTGGAGTCGGGGCACGGGACTCTACGAGCAGTACTTC. The rearrangement joins TRBV30 to TRBJ2-7, with D perhaps matching TRBD2 (6 bases). Trimming took off 2 bases at V and 3 bases at J, with 14 bases between the two ends. Germline lookup yields CDR1 GTSNPN and CDR2 SVGIG (reference sequence). The CDR3 runs to 14 residues.

The CDR3 nucleotides are TGCGCCAGCAGCTACAAGGCGGGAGGGCGGACCAGGGGGATCTCCTACGAGCAGTACTTC. Translated: CASSYKAGGRTRGISYEQYF. The chain recombines TRBV4-3 with TRBJ2-7, with TRBD2 identical over 9 bases. The CDR3 runs 20 residues. Unmatched junction bases numbered 20, after V lost 5 bases and J lost 0 bases. The germline V gene has CDR1 LGHNA and CDR2 YSLEER.

The V and J genes are TRBV30 and TRBJ2-1; a weak D match, TRBD2 (7 bases). The ends were cut back, 3 bases at V and 10 bases at J, with 13 bases in the middle. Looked up from germline, CDR1 is GTSNPN and CDR2 is SVGIG (reference sequence). The CDR3 consists of 12 residues. The DNA of the CDR3 is TGTGCCTGGAGCCGAAGGGGGGGCGAGCAGTTCTTC. Amino acids: CAWSRRGGEQFF.

This clone was picked up a small number of times. This rearrangement joins TRBV2 to TRBJ2-7, with a tentative D call TRBD2 (6 bases). The V gene's germline CDR1 is SNHLY and CDR2 FYNNEI. V dropped 4 bases and J dropped 1 base, with 17 bases sitting between them. CDR3 size: 16 residues. The CDR3 reads CASSAGGTRLSYEQYF. Written as DNA, the CDR3 is TGTGCCAGCAGTGCTGGGGGGACTCGGCTATCCTACGAGCAGTACTTC.

The rearrangement uses TRBV4-1 and TRBJ2-5; TRBD2 might be the D (5 bases). The germline V gene has CDR1 MGHRA and CDR2 YSYEKL. V lost 1 base and J 3 bases, leaving 9 bases between the germline ends. The CDR3 is made up of 14 amino acids. DNA of the CDR3: TGCGCCAGCAGCCAAGGCGAGGGCGAAGAGACCCAGTACTTC. Translated, it gives CASSQGEGEETQYF.

The chain employs TRBV2 and TRBJ2-7, with TRBD1 identical over 7 bases. Trimming removed 6 bases from V and 1 base from J; junction bases left unmatched: 6. Per the germline V gene, CDR1 is SNHLY and CDR2 is FYNNEI. This CDR3 region has 14 residues. As DNA, the CDR3 is TGTGCCAGCAGCTTCAGGGGGTTATCCTACGAGCAGTACTTC. It is translated as CASSFRGLSYEQYF. Combining the CDR3 with reference TRBV2 and TRBJ2-7 gives the whole variable domain EPEVTQTPSHQVTQMGQEVILRCVPISNHLYFYWYRQILGQKVEFLVSFYNNEISEKSEIFDDQFSVERPDGSNFTLKIRSTKLEDSAMYFCASSFRGLSYEQYFGPGTRLTVT.

J is TRBJ2-7 and V is TRBV28; 9 nucleotides align to TRBD2. CDR3 length: 14 amino acids. Germline values: CDR1 MDHEN, CDR2 SYDVKM. With V trimmed by 6 bases and J by 6 bases, 9 bases remained unmatched. The CDR3 DNA is TGTGCCAGCAGCGTTAGCGGGAGATTCCGCGAGCAGTACTTC. This translates into CASSVSGRFREQYF. Looking up the rest from reference TRBV28 and TRBJ2-7 gives the full variable domain: DVKVTQSSRYLVKRTGEKVFLECVQDMDHENMFWYRQDPGLGLRLIYFSYDVKMKEKGDIPEGYSVSREKKERFSLILESASTNQTSMYLCASSVSGRFREQYFGPGTRLTVT.

The chain links TRBV9 to TRBJ1-1; the D is unclear. V lost 3 bases and J lost 0, with 9 bases in between. Germline lookup yields CDR1 SGDLS and CDR2 YYNGEE. CDR3 length: 14 amino acids. The CDR3 protein is CASSARLMNTEAFF. The CDR3 nucleotides read TGTGCCAGCAGCGCCCGACTGATGAACACTGAAGCTTTCTTT. Complete variable domain (other parts from reference TRBV9 and TRBJ1-1): DSGVTQTPKHLITATGQRVTLRCSPRSGDLSVYWYQQSLDQGLQFLIQYYNGEERAKGNILERFSAQQFPDLHSELNLSSLELGDSALYFCASSARLMNTEAFFGQGTRLTVV.

The chain couples TRBV7-2 to TRBJ2-7; D might be TRBD1 (6 bases). Germline assignment: CDR1 SGHTA and CDR2 FQGNSA. Trimming cost V 1 base and J 2 bases, with 15 bases left between them. The CDR3 is made up of 16 amino acids. The CDR3 region is CASSLGSRGAPYEQYF. The CDR3, as DNA: TGTGCCAGCAGCTTAGGATCCAGGGGTGCCCCCTACGAGCAGTACTTC. The full variable domain, with the rest looked up from reference TRBV7-2 and TRBJ2-7, is GAGVSQSPSNKVTEKGKDVELRCDPISGHTALYWYRQSLGQGLEFLIYFQGNSAPDKSGLPSDRFSAERTGGSVSTLTIQRTQQEDSAVYLCASSLGSRGAPYEQYFGPGTRLTVT.

This rearrangement joins TRBV6-5 to TRBJ2-2; no firm D call. Germline V gene sequence: CDR1 MNHEY, CDR2 SVGAGI. Trimming left V 0 bases short and J 6 bases short, with 8 bases between. The CDR3 totals 14 residues. CDR3 loop: CASSYSPRSGELFF. The CDR3, as DNA: TGTGCCAGCAGTTACTCGCCTAGGTCCGGGGAGCTGTTTTTT.

V is TRBV11-2 and J is TRBJ2-7; no reliable D call. The CDR3 runs 11 residues. Trimming took 5 bases from V and 3 from J, leaving 5 bases between them. CDR1 is SGHAT and CDR2 is FQNNGV in the germline V gene. The CDR3 sequence is CASSPNYEQYF. CDR3 in DNA: TGTGCCAGCAGCCCTAACTACGAGCAGTACTTC.